This T cell receptor beta chain is drawn from a study of blood T cells in healthy people across ages. About this clonotype itself: Its antigen is unknown.

A second PCR, run for roughly 7 to 11 cycles, used a sample-barcoded 5' primer plus a J-beta primer mix. TCRdb reanalysed the 5' RACE reads using MiXCR and keeps one entry per CDR3 protein. Here the sample spans some 700,000 distinct CDR3 sequences, 20% to 25% being singletons. General observations from the study: A strong correlation was seen between TCR beta diversity and naive T cell percentage.

Trimming removed 2 bases from V and 0 bases from J, with 8 bases in between. This CDR3 region has 14 residues. CDR1 is GTSNPN, CDR2 SVGIG, per germline (reference sequence). The clonotype originates from a man in his 70s in good health. The sample was blood. The J gene is TRBJ1-5, the V gene TRBV30; D not certain. As DNA, the CDR3 is TGTGCCTGGAGTTACGGTAATAGCAATCAGCCCCAGCATTTT. Translation: CAWSYGNSNQPQHF.